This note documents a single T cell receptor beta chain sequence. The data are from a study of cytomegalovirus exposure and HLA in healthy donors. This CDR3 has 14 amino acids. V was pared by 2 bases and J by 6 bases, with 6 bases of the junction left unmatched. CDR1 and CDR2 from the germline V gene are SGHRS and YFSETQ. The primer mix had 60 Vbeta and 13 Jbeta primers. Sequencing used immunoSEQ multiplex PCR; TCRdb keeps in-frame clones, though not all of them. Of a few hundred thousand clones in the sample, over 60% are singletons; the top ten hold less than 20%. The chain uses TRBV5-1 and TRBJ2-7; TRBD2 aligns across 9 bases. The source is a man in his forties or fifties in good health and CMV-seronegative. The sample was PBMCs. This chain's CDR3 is CASSLGSGSGEQYF. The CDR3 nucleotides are TGCGCCAGCAGCTTAGGTAGCGGGAGTGGCGAGCAGTACTTC.